The 4 T cell receptor beta chains given below trace back to one sample, sequenced in a study of pediatric ulcerative colitis. Sequencing was performed with immunoSEQ multiplex PCR; in TCRdb, only in-frame clones are kept and a portion is missing. Among roughly 10,000 clones listed, 80% to 90% were seen once. Sequenced: blood. These receptors came from a girl aged 5 to 17 with moderate ulcerative colitis.

This sequence joins TRBV15 and TRBJ1-6; D may be TRBD1 (6 bases). This CDR3 is built from 17 residues. V was shortened by 2 bases and J by 8 bases, with 19 bases between the two germline ends. Germline V gene data show CDR1 as LNHNV and CDR2 as YYDKDF (reference sequence). CDR3 residues: CATSRSPLTGSDSPLHF. Here the CDR3 DNA reads TGTGCCACCAGCAGAAGTCCATTAACAGGGAGCGATTCACCCCTCCACTTT.

The rearrangement links TRBV28 to TRBJ2-5; a weak D match, TRBD2 (6 bases). The ends were cut back, 5 bases at V and 5 bases at J, with 15 bases in the middle. The V gene's germline CDR1 is MDHEN and CDR2 SYDVKM. This CDR3 spans 14 amino acids. This CDR3 is CASSPLGGSETQYF. The CDR3 DNA is TGTGCCAGCAGTCCCCTCGGAGGGTCGGAGACCCAGTACTTC.

This rearrangement joins TRBV20-1 to TRBJ1-4; D call uncertain. CDR1 and CDR2 (germline): DFQATT, SNEGSKA (reference sequence). The V and J ends lost 3 bases and 7 bases respectively, with 6 bases between them. The CDR3 is 11 residues long. CDR3 in amino acids: CSARLLEKLFF. CDR3 DNA: TGCAGTGCTAGGTTACTTGAAAAACTGTTTTTT.

The DNA of the CDR3 is TGTGCCAGCTCACCACCGGGACTAGCGGGGTGGCGTACGCAGTATTTT. As protein: CASSPPGLAGWRTQYF. This chain connects TRBV18 to TRBJ2-3; 13 bases map to TRBD2. The CDR3 extends over 16 amino acids. In germline, CDR1 is KGHSH, CDR2 LQKENI. V lost 0 bases, J lost 8 bases, and 5 bases stayed unmatched.